A selection of T cell receptor beta chains follows, all from one sample in a study of OX40 agonist ivuxolimab in advanced cancers. Method: immunoSEQ multiplex PCR; TCRdb's copy keeps in-frame clones and lacks some. The table lists 82,000 or so clones, over 85% of them singletons. This specimen consisted of CD4+ or CD8+ T cells sorted from blood, obtained in a trial of the OX40 agonist ivuxolimab. The receptors stem from an adult with an advanced solid tumor such as melanoma, head and neck, liver or kidney cancer. Each CDR3 is given with its conserved first and last residue. A D gene is named only where the DNA matches it firmly. Clone size is not always given. Where it is, it says once, few, many or a class for expanded clones.

TRBD1	TRBJ1-6	.	TRBV6-4	CASSESGGNSPLHF	TGTGCCAGCAGTGAGTCAGGGGGCAATTCACCCCTCCACTTT
.	TRBJ2-7	once	TRBV25-1	CASSEWGRGSSYEQYF	TGTGCCAGCAGTGAATGGGGCAGGGGAAGCTCCTACGAGCAGTACTTC
.	TRBJ1-2	.	TRBV29-1	CSVGTGRNYGYTF	TGCAGCGTTGGCACAGGGCGAAACTATGGCTACACCTTC
TRBD1	TRBJ2-7	.	TRBV7-9	CASSFGWDSYSYEQYF	TGTGCCAGCAGCTTTGGATGGGACAGCTACTCCTACGAGCAGTACTTC
.	TRBJ1-2	once	TRBV7-9	CASSREGYGYTF	TGTGCCAGTTCCAGGGAGGGCTATGGCTACACCTTC
.	TRBJ2-7	.	TRBV19	CASSAGPSYEQYF	TGTGCCAGTAGTGCGGGGCCCAGCTACGAGCAGTACTTC
.	TRBJ1-5	.	TRBV2	CASSGGFFQPQHF	TGTGCCAGCAGTGGAGGTTTTTTTCAGCCCCAGCATTTT
TRBD1	TRBJ2-1	once	TRBV19	CASSYRRTGGNEQFF	TGTGCCAGTAGTTACAGACGGACAGGGGGCAATGAGCAGTTCTTC
TRBD1	TRBJ1-3	once	TRBV6-1	CASSAIGQGGNTIYF	TGTGCCAGCAGCGCGATCGGACAGGGGGGAAACACCATATATTTT
TRBD1	TRBJ2-5	.	TRBV11-2	CASSLDYRGALQETQYF	TGTGCCAGCAGCTTAGATTACAGGGGGGCCCTACAAGAGACCCAGTACTTC
.	TRBJ2-3	.	TRBV5-1	CASSLKADTQYF	TGCGCCAGCAGCTTGAAAGCAGATACGCAGTATTTT
TRBD1	TRBJ1-1	.	TRBV27	CASSLRRQGARLNTEAFF	TGTGCCAGCAGTCTTCGGCGGCAGGGGGCACGACTGAACACTGAAGCTTTCTTT
.	TRBJ1-2	once	TRBV6-5	CASSAWDALNYGYTF	TGTGCCAGCAGTGCGTGGGACGCCCTTAACTATGGCTACACCTTC
.	TRBJ1-1	once	TRBV5-5	CASSFPLVRMNTEAFF	TGTGCCAGCAGCTTTCCCCTGGTCAGAATGAACACTGAAGCTTTCTTT
.	TRBJ1-2	.	TRBV27	CASSPDFGGYTF	TGTGCCAGCAGTCCCGATTTCGGGGGCTACACCTTC
.	TRBJ2-5	once	TRBV19	CASSIDFGAGQETQYF	TGTGCCAGTAGTATAGATTTTGGGGCAGGTCAAGAGACCCAGTACTTC
.	TRBJ1-5	.	TRBV4-1	CASSQGNQPQHF	TGCGCCAGCAGCCAAGGTAATCAGCCCCAGCATTTT
TRBD1	TRBJ1-1	.	TRBV7-8	CASSRDREDTEAFF	TGTGCCAGCAGCCGGGACAGGGAGGACACTGAAGCTTTCTTT
.	TRBJ2-7	.	TRBV6-5	CASSYGVEQYF	TGTGCCAGCAGTTACGGAGTCGAGCAGTACTTC
.	TRBJ2-1	.	TRBV19	CASSIDRNEQFF	TGTGCCAGTAGTATAGATCGGAATGAGCAGTTCTTC
TRBD1	TRBJ2-2	.	TRBV6-5	CASSYITGGPGELFF	TGTGCCAGCAGTTACATAACAGGGGGTCCCGGGGAGCTGTTTTTT
.	TRBJ2-5	.	TRBV11-2	CASSPTSGETQYF	TGTGCCAGCAGCCCTACTAGTGGAGAGACCCAGTACTTC
.	TRBJ1-1	.	TRBV5-1	CASSAGRGALPNTEAFF	TGCGCCAGCAGCGCTGGCCGGGGGGCCCTGCCGAACACTGAAGCTTTCTTT
TRBD1	TRBJ2-3	.	TRBV27	CASSFRQGMQYF	TGTGCCAGCAGTTTTAGACAGGGAATGCAGTATTTT
.	TRBJ2-3	.	TRBV9	CASSPSGGNTDTQYF	TGTGCCAGCAGCCCTTCCGGCGGGAACACAGATACGCAGTATTTT
TRBD1	TRBJ2-1	.	TRBV6-5	CASSPGGHNEQFF	TGTGCCAGCAGTCCAGGGGGCCACAATGAGCAGTTCTTC
.	TRBJ1-2	.	TRBV6-5	CASSYAQDNYGYTF	TGTGCCAGCAGTTACGCGCAGGATAACTATGGCTACACCTTC
.	TRBJ1-1	.	TRBV7-3	CASSPLQGNTEAFF	TGTGCCAGCAGCCCTTTGCAGGGGAACACTGAAGCTTTCTTT
.	TRBJ1-4	.	TRBV5-1	CASSPVATNEKLFF	TGCGCCAGCAGCCCGGTTGCAACTAATGAAAAACTGTTTTTT
.	TRBJ1-6	once	TRBV27	CASSWSGNSPLHF	TGTGCCAGCAGTTGGTCGGGAAATTCACCCCTCCACTTT
.	TRBJ1-1	few	TRBV13	CASSSLKNTEAFF	TGTGCCAGCAGCTCCTTAAAGAACACTGAAGCTTTCTTT
TRBD2	TRBJ2-1	.	TRBV7-9	CASSQDSGIGEQFF	TGTGCCAGCAGCCAGGATAGCGGGATCGGTGAGCAGTTCTTC
TRBD1	TRBJ2-7	.	TRBV14	CASSPNRQGPYEQYF	TGTGCCAGCAGCCCGAACCGACAGGGTCCCTACGAGCAGTACTTC
.	TRBJ2-3	.	TRBV2	CASALADTQYF	TGTGCCAGCGCACTAGCAGATACGCAGTATTTT
.	TRBJ1-6	.	TRBV9	CASSAGTYNSPLHF	TGTGCCAGCAGCGCGGGAACCTATAATTCACCCCTCCACTTT
.	TRBJ1-2	.	TRBV2	CASSAEHNYGYTF	TGTGCCAGCAGCGCAGAACATAACTATGGCTACACCTTC
.	TRBJ1-4	.	TRBV7-2	CASSLQAATNEKLFF	TGTGCCAGCAGCTTACAGGCCGCAACTAATGAAAAACTGTTTTTT
.	TRBJ2-7	.	TRBV9	CASSVDGPSYEQYF	TGTGCCAGCAGCGTAGATGGGCCGAGTTACGAGCAGTACTTC
TRBD2	TRBJ2-5	.	TRBV29-1	CSVGPSGGQETQYF	TGCAGCGTTGGCCCTAGCGGGGGGCAAGAGACCCAGTACTTC
.	TRBJ2-3	.	TRBV15	CATSTHRQPTDTQYF	TGTGCCACCAGCACCCACCGACAGCCCACAGATACGCAGTATTTT
.	TRBJ2-7	.	TRBV27	CASSWLSRYTYEQYF	TGTGCCAGCAGTTGGCTTAGCAGGTACACCTACGAGCAGTACTTC
.	TRBJ1-2	.	TRBV9	CASSVDLRGTNGYTF	TGTGCCAGCAGCGTAGATTTGAGGGGTACGAATGGCTACACCTTC
.	TRBJ1-5	.	TRBV15	CATSRVSGALSNQPQHF	TGTGCCACCAGCAGAGTGTCAGGGGCCCTTAGCAATCAGCCCCAGCATTTT
.	TRBJ2-5	once	TRBV10-2	CASRQGETQYF	TGCGCCAGCAGGCAAGGGGAGACCCAGTACTTC
.	TRBJ1-4	.	TRBV5-1	CASSSLQGPGEKLFF	TGCGCCAGCAGCTCACTACAGGGTCCGGGAGAAAAACTGTTTTTT
.	TRBJ1-4	.	TRBV6-5	CASSPLQGGEKLFF	TGTGCCAGCAGTCCCCTCCAAGGGGGTGAAAAACTGTTTTTT
.	TRBJ2-7	.	TRBV5-1	CASSLAYEQYF	TGCGCCAGCAGTTTAGCCTACGAGCAGTACTTC
.	TRBJ1-1	.	TRBV6-1	CASSETGIGEAFF	TGTGCCAGCAGTGAAACAGGGATTGGTGAAGCTTTCTTT
.	TRBJ1-5	.	TRBV19	CASSIGAGTQPQHF	TGTGCCAGTAGTATCGGGGCGGGGACTCAGCCCCAGCATTTT
TRBD2	TRBJ2-1	.	TRBV29-1	CSVGGLAGGPNEQFF	TGCAGCGTTGGGGGACTAGCGGGAGGGCCTAATGAGCAGTTCTTC
.	TRBJ2-7	once	TRBV5-8	CASSFYGGYEQYF	TGTGCCAGCAGCTTTTATGGGGGCTACGAGCAGTACTTC
TRBD2	TRBJ2-7	.	TRBV5-1	CASSLASGIPEQYF	TGCGCCAGCAGCTTGGCCAGCGGGATACCCGAGCAGTACTTC
TRBD1	TRBJ2-7	.	TRBV19	CASSGTVDSYEQYF	TGTGCCAGTAGCGGGACAGTAGACTCCTACGAGCAGTACTTC
.	TRBJ2-2	.	TRBV5-4	CASSFGGPANTGELFF	TGTGCCAGCAGCTTCGGCGGACCCGCGAACACCGGGGAGCTGTTTTTT
TRBD1	TRBJ2-1	once	TRBV5-1	CASSLERQGYNEQFF	TGCGCCAGCAGCTTGGAGAGACAGGGGTACAATGAGCAGTTCTTC
.	TRBJ1-1	.	TRBV6-5	CASSPRNTEAFF	TGTGCCAGCAGTCCGCGGAACACTGAAGCTTTCTTT
.	TRBJ2-2	.	TRBV15	CATRLAGANTRELFF	TGTGCCACCAGGTTGGCAGGGGCGAACACCAGGGAGCTGTTTTTT
TRBD1	TRBJ2-7	.	TRBV5-6	CASSSYRGRWDF	TGTGCCAGCAGCTCGTACAGGGGACGGTGGGACTTC